These 10 T cell receptor beta chains originate from one sample sequenced in a study of beta chain features in type 1 diabetes. The sequenced template was cDNA made from the entire isolated RNA. The method was immunoSEQ multiplex PCR; TCRdb's version includes in-frame clones alone and lacks a portion of them. The sample consists of some 370,000 clones, roughly a tenth of them appearing once. Antigens for these TCRs are unknown. Notes on the study in general: Within each of all four CD4+ subsets, Type 1 diabetes patients had TCRB CDR3s that were moderately but significantly shorter.

The specimen sequenced was central memory CD4+ T cells from blood. The receptors come from a man aged 25 to 40 with type 1 diabetes.

This clone turned up a few times. The chain is built from TRBV2 and TRBJ1-5; 7 bases map to TRBD1. Looked up from germline, CDR1 is SNHLY and CDR2 is FYNNEI. This CDR3 has 15 residues. V was clipped by 2 bases and J by 3 bases; unmatched bases: 4. This chain's CDR3 is CASSEQGQVNQPQHF. For the CDR3, the DNA is TGTGCCAGCAGTGAACAAGGACAGGTCAATCAGCCCCAGCATTTT.

This clone was counted between two and nine times. Germline and junction disagree at one end, which may indicate a read error. The chain carries TRBV6-6 and TRBJ1-1; TRBD1 agrees at 9 bases. This CDR3 has 14 residues. Germline V CDR1 and CDR2: MNHNY, SVGAGI (reference sequence). As DNA, the CDR3 is TGTGCCATCAGTGGAACAGGGGGCAACTCTGAAGCTTTCTTT. This encodes CAISGTGGNSEAFF.

This clone has at least ten counts. The rearrangement joins TRBV5-1 to TRBJ2-7; 8 bases fit TRBD2. This CDR3 has 13 amino acids. The junction had 2 bases not matched to a gene; V was cut back by 2 bases and J by 4 bases. Germline CDR1 SGHRS, CDR2 YFSETQ. The CDR3 protein is CASSLLADYEQYF. The CDR3 DNA sequence: TGCGCCAGCAGCTTACTAGCGGATTACGAGCAGTACTTC.

This clone turned up a few times. The genes are TRBV7-2 and TRBJ2-7; D remains ambiguous. The CDR3 has 14 amino acids. CDR1 and CDR2 (germline): SGHTA, FQGNSA. Trimming removed 5 bases at V and 2 bases at J, with 13 bases between. The CDR3 is CASSPSGAAYEQYF. The CDR3 region has the DNA TGTGCCAGCAGCCCCTCCGGCGCTGCCTACGAGCAGTACTTC. Together with reference TRBV7-2 and TRBJ2-7, the CDR3 gives the full variable domain: GAGVSQSPSNKVTEKGKDVELRCDPISGHTALYWYRQSLGQGLEFLIYFQGNSAPDKSGLPSDRFSAERTGGSVSTLTIQRTQQEDSAVYLCASSPSGAAYEQYFGPGTRLTVT.

The table lists this clone with many counts. The chain is built from TRBV5-4 and TRBJ2-1, with 8 bases lining up with TRBD2. The germline CDR1 and CDR2 sequences are SGHNT and YYREEE (reference sequence). V dropped 1 base and J dropped 9; count of bases not matched to a gene: 6. The CDR3 runs to 14 residues. CDR3 region: CASSLSGLAREQFF. In nucleotides, the CDR3 is TGTGCCAGCAGCTTGTCTGGACTAGCACGTGAGCAGTTCTTC.

The V and J genes are TRBV11-3 and TRBJ2-1; 9 positions agree with TRBD1. This CDR3 is built from 12 residues. CDR1 SGHNT and CDR2 YENEEA come from the germline V gene. Trimming cost V 6 bases and J 6 bases; bases outside gene matches: 0. The CDR3 region is CASRGQGNEQFF. CDR3 bases: TGTGCCAGCAGGGGACAGGGCAATGAGCAGTTCTTC.

The V and J genes are TRBV2 and TRBJ2-5; 7 bases are a match to TRBD1. The tail of the sequence fits TRBJ2-7 better, so the J call may be wrong. The CDR3 runs 13 residues. Per the germline V gene, CDR1 is SNHLY and CDR2 is FYNNEI. The CDR3 DNA follows: TGTGCCAGCAGCCTCTTGACAGGGAGCGAGCAGTACTTC. This sequence encodes CASSLLTGSEQYF.

V usage is TRBV7-9 and J usage is TRBJ1-5; 9 bases are shared with TRBD1. The CDR3 is made up of 13 amino acids. Trimming took 5 bases from V and 5 from J; bases not matched to a gene: 1. Germline V gives CDR1 SEHNR, CDR2 FQNEAQ (reference sequence). CDR3 sequence: CASSRTGDQPQHF. Here the CDR3 DNA reads TGTGCCAGCAGCCGGACAGGGGATCAGCCCCAGCATTTT.

The chain carries TRBV27 and TRBJ1-3, with a possible D match to TRBD1 (6 bases). The ends were cut back, 3 bases at V and 4 bases at J, with 13 bases in the middle. Germline V gene lookup returns CDR1 MNHEY and CDR2 SMNVEV (reference sequence). The CDR3 runs 15 residues. CDR3 sequence (DNA): TGTGCCAGCAGTTTGAGGGCAGGGGTGGGAAACACCATATATTTT. Translating it yields CASSLRAGVGNTIYF.

This clone turned up a few times. The chain links TRBV10-1 to TRBJ1-2, with 7 bases identical to TRBD1. Germline V gene lookup returns CDR1 WNHNN and CDR2 SYGVQD (reference sequence). V gave up 8 bases and J gave up 4 bases; unmatched junction bases: 4. The CDR3 runs to 12 residues. CDR3 protein: CASGDRVYGYTF. The CDR3 DNA reads as TGCGCCAGCGGGGACAGAGTCTATGGCTACACCTTC.